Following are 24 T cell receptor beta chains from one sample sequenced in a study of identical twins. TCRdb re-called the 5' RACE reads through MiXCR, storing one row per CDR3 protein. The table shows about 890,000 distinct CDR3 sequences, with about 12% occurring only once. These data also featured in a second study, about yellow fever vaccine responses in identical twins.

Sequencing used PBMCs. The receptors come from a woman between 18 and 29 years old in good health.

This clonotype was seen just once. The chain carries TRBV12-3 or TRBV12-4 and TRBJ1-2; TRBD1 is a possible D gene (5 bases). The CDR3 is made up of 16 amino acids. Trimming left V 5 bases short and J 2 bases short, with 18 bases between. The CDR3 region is CASSPFVTGMNYGYTF. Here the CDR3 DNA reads TGTGCCAGCAGTCCCTTTGTAACAGGAATGAACTATGGCTACACCTTC.

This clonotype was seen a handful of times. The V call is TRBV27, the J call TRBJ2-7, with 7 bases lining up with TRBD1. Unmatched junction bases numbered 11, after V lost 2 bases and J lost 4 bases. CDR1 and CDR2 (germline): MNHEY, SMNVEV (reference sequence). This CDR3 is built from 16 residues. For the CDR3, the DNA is TGTGCCAGCAGTTTAATGGCCCGAACAGGGGTATACGAGCAGTACTTC. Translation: CASSLMARTGVYEQYF.

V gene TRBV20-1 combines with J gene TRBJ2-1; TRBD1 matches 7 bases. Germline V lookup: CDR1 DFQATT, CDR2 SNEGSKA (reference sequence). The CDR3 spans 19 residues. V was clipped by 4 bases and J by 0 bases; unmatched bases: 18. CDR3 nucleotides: TGCAGTGCTAACAAAGCGAGGGGGCGGACAAGCAGCTCCTACAATGAGCAGTTCTTC. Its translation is CSANKARGRTSSSYNEQFF.

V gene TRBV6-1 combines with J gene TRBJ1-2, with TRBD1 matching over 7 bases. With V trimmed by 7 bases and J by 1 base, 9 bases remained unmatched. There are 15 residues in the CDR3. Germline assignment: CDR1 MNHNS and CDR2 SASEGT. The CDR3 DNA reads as TGTGCCAGCACCTCTGACGGGACAGATAACTATGGCTACACCTTC. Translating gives CASTSDGTDNYGYTF.

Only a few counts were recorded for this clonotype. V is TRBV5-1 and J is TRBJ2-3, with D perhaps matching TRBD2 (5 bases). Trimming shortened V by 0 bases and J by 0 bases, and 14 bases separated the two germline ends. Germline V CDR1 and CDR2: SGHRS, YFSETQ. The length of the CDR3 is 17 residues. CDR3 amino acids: CASSLAGTYTSTDTQYF. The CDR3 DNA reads TGCGCCAGCAGCTTGGCGGGAACTTACACTAGCACAGATACGCAGTATTTT.

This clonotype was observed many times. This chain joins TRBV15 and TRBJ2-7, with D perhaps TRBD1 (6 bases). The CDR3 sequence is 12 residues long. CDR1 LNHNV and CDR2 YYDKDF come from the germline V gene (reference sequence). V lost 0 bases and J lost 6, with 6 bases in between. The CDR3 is CATSRDRGEQYF. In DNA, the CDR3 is TGTGCCACCAGCAGAGACAGGGGCGAGCAGTACTTC.

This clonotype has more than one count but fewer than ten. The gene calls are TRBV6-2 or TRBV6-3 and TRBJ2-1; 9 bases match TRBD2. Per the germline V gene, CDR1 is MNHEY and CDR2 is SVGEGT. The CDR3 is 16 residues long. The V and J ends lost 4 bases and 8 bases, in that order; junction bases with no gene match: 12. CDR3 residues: CASSSGPREGLHEQFF. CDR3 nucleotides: TGTGCCAGCAGTTCCGGTCCGCGGGAGGGCCTCCATGAGCAGTTCTTC.

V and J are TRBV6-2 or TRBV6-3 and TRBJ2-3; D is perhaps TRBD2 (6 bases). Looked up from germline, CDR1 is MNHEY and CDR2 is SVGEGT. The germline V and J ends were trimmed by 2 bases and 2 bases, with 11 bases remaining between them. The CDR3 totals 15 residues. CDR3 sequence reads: CASSYPSGFTDTQYF. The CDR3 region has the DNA TGTGCCAGCAGTTACCCCAGCGGGTTCACAGATACGCAGTATTTT.

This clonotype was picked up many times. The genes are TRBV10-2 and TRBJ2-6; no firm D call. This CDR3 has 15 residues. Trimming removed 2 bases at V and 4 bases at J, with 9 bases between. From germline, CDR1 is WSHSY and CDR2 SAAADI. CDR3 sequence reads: CASSETALGANVLTF. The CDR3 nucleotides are TGCGCCAGCAGTGAGACTGCGTTGGGGGCCAACGTCCTGACTTTC.

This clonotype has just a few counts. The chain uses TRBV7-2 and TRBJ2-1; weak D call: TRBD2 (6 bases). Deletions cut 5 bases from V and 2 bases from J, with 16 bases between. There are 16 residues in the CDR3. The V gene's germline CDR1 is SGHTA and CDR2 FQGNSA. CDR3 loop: CASSVHGTYPYNEQFF. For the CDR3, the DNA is TGTGCCAGCAGCGTCCATGGGACTTACCCCTACAATGAGCAGTTCTTC.

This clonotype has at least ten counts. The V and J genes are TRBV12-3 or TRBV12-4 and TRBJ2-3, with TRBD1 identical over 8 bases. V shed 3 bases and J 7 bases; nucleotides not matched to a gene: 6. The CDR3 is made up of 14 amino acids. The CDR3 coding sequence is TGTGCCAGCAGTTTCCGACAGGGGCGAAATACGCAGTATTTT. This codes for CASSFRQGRNTQYF.

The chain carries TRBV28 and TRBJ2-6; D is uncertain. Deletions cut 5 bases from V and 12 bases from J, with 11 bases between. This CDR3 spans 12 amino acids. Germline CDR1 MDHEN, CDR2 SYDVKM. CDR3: CASSRTPRVLTF. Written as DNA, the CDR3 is TGTGCCAGCAGTAGGACCCCCCGCGTCCTGACTTTC.

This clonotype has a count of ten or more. The CDR3 loop reads CASRREKQETQYF. The CDR3 bases are TGTGCCAGCCGACGCGAGAAACAAGAGACCCAGTACTTC. The gene calls are TRBV25-1 and TRBJ2-5; D unresolved. V gave up 8 bases and J gave up 2 bases, with 12 bases separating them. This CDR3 region has 13 residues. Looked up from germline, CDR1 is MGHDK and CDR2 is SYGVNS.

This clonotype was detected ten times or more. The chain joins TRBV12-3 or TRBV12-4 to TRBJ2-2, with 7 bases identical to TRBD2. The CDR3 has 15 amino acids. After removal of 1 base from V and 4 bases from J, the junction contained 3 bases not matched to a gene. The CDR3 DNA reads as TGTGCCAGCAGTTTAGTGGGGGGGGGCACCGGGGAGCTGTTTTTT. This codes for CASSLVGGGTGELFF.

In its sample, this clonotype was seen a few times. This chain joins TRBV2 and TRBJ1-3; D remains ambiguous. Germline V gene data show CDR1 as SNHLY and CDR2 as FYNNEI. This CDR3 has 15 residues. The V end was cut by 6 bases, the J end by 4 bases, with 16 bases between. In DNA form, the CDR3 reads TGTGCCAGCAGGACCGGAACTCTCTCGGGAAACACCATATATTTT. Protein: CASRTGTLSGNTIYF.

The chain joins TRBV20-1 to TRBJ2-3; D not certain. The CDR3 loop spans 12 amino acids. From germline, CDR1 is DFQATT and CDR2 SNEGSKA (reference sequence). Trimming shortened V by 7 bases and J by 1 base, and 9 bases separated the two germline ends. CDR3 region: CSDKGRTDTQYF. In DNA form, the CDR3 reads TGCAGTGATAAGGGCCGCACAGATACGCAGTATTTT.

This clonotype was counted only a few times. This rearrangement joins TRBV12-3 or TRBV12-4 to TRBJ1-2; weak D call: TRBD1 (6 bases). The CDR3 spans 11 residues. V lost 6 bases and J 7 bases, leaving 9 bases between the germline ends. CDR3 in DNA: TGTGCCAGCAGCTCAGGGGCTGGCTACACCTTC. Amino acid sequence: CASSSGAGYTF.

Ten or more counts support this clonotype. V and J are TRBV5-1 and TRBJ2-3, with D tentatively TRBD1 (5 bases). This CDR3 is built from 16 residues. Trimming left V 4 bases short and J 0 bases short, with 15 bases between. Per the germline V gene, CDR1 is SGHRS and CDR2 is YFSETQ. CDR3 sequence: CASSDPPDRSTDTQYF. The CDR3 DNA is TGCGCCAGCAGCGACCCCCCCGACAGAAGCACAGATACGCAGTATTTT.

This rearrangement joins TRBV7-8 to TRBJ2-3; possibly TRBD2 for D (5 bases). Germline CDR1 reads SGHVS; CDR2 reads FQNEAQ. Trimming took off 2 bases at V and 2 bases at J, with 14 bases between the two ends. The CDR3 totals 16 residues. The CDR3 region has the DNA TGTGCCAGCAGCTTAACGAGGGCAGGTATCACAGATACGCAGTATTTT. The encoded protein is CASSLTRAGITDTQYF.

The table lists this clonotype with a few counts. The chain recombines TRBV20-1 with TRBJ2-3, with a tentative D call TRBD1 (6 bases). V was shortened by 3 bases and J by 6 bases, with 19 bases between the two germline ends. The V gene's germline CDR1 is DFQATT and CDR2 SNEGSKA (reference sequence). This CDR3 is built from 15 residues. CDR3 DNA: TGCAGTGCTAGTAGGAACCCAGGGGTTCAGGATACGCAGTATTTT. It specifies CSASRNPGVQDTQYF.

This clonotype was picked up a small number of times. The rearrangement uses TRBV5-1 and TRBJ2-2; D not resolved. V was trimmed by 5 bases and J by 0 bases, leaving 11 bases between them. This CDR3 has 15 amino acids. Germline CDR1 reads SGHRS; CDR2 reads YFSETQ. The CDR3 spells CASSIRTSNTGELFF. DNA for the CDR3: TGCGCCAGCAGTATTCGGACCTCGAACACCGGGGAGCTGTTTTTT.

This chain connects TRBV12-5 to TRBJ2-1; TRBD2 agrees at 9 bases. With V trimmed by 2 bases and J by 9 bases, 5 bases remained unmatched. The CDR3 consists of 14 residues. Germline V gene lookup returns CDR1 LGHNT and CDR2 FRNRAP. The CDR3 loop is CASGLLAGVTEQFF. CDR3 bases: TGTGCTAGTGGTTTGTTAGCGGGAGTAACTGAGCAGTTCTTC.

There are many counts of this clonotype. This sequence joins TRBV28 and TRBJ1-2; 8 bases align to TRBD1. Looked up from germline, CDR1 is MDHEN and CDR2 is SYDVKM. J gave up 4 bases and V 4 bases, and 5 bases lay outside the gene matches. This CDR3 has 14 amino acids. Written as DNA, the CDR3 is TGTGCCAGCAGTTCCCCGGGACAGGTCTATGGCTACACCTTC. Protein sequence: CASSSPGQVYGYTF.

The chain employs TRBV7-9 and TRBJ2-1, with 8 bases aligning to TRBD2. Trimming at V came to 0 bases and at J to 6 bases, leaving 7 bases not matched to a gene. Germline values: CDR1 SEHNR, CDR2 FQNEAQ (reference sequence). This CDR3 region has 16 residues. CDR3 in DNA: TGTGCCAGCAGCTTAGCACCGGGGGGGGCCTTCAATGAGCAGTTCTTC. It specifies CASSLAPGGAFNEQFF.